A single sample is the source of the 16 T cell receptor beta chains below, sequenced in a study of vaccination effects on CD4 cells after COVID-19. With approximately 10 days of culture completed, CD4+ T cells were isolated. No cognate antigen is known for these TCRs. Here immunoSEQ multiplex PCR was the method, and the copy in TCRdb shows in-frame clones only, minus some. Here the sample spans about 30,000 clones, about 62% being singletons. The sample consisted of CD4+ T cells from PBMCs cultured without peptide, taken before COVID-19 vaccination. The receptors derive from a human donor who received a COVID-19 vaccine.

This clone was counted between two and nine times. The chain employs TRBV10-3 and TRBJ1-1; 7 nucleotides align to TRBD1. CDR1 is ENHRY, CDR2 SYGVKD, per germline. J gave up 10 bases and V 6 bases, and 14 bases lay outside the gene matches. The CDR3 sequence is 14 residues long. The CDR3 loop reads CAIRGDSAGIGAFF. The CDR3 region has the DNA TGTGCCATCAGGGGGGACAGTGCCGGAATCGGAGCTTTCTTT.

This clone occurred once. The chain recombines TRBV7-9 with TRBJ1-1, with D maybe TRBD1 (5 bases). This CDR3 has 15 amino acids. In germline, CDR1 is SEHNR, CDR2 FQNEAQ (reference sequence). The germline V and J ends were trimmed by 1 base and 3 bases, with 12 bases remaining between them. DNA for the CDR3: TGTGCCAGCAGCTTAGTTCAGACAGACCACACTGAAGCTTTCTTT. Residues: CASSLVQTDHTEAFF.

The chain carries TRBV7-9 and TRBJ1-1, with D unclear. The CDR3 extends over 11 amino acids. Germline V gives CDR1 SEHNR, CDR2 FQNEAQ (reference sequence). The ends were cut back, 10 bases at V and 1 base at J, with 7 bases in the middle. CDR3 protein: CATDRNTEAFF. Written as DNA, the CDR3 is TGTGCCACTGATAGGAACACTGAAGCTTTCTTT. Full variable domain (remainder filled in from reference TRBV7-9 and TRBJ1-1): DTGVSQNPRHKITKRGQNVTFRCDPISEHNRLYWYRQTLGQGPEFLTYFQNEAQLEKSRLLSDRFSAERPKGSFSTLEIQRTEQGDSAMYLCATDRNTEAFFGQGTRLTVV.

The chain has TRBV18 and TRBJ1-2, with 11 bases matching TRBD1. The CDR3 length is 14 residues. J lost 8 bases, V lost 1 base, and 3 bases had no gene match. Germline V gives CDR1 KGHSH, CDR2 LQKENI. CDR3 in amino acids: CASSPQDRGRGYTF. CDR3 in DNA: TGTGCCAGCTCACCACAGGACAGGGGGCGAGGCTACACCTTC.

This chain joins TRBV3-1 (or the pseudogene TRBV3-2) and TRBJ2-5; 13 nucleotides match TRBD2. Unmatched junction bases numbered 10, after V lost 0 bases and J lost 3 bases. The CDR3 loop spans 19 amino acids. CDR1 LGHDT and CDR2 YNNKEL come from the germline V gene (reference sequence). CDR3: CASSQEKWETSGRKETQYF. DNA of the CDR3: TGTGCCAGCAGCCAAGAAAAGTGGGAGACTAGCGGGAGGAAAGAGACCCAGTACTTC.

This chain connects TRBV18 to TRBJ1-2; 7 bases align to TRBD1. Germline loops: CDR1 KGHSH, CDR2 LQKENI. V dropped 9 bases and J dropped 4; count of bases not matched to a gene: 8. The CDR3 is 13 amino acids. CDR3 bases: TGTGCCAGTTTTGACAGGGTGGGCTATGGCTACACCTTC. Residues: CASFDRVGYGYTF.

The J gene is TRBJ1-6, the V gene TRBV5-5; D gene uncertain. Trimming removed 4 bases from V and 6 bases from J, with 11 bases in between. The germline V gene has CDR1 SGHKS and CDR2 YYEKEE (reference sequence). This CDR3 spans 14 amino acids. The CDR3 loop reads CASSARTANSPLHF. The DNA for the CDR3 is TGTGCCAGCAGCGCGCGGACGGCTAATTCACCCCTCCACTTT.

The chain links TRBV5-4 to TRBJ2-3, with 13 nucleotides matching TRBD2. Losses at the gene ends were 1 base for V and 4 bases for J; bases not matched to a gene: 6. The CDR3 extends over 17 amino acids. Germline-derived CDR1 and CDR2 are SGHNT and YYREEE (reference sequence). The CDR3 protein is CASSLTSGGATADTQYF. CDR3 in DNA: TGTGCCAGCAGCTTGACTAGCGGGGGGGCCACCGCAGATACGCAGTATTTT.

The chain couples TRBV6-1 to TRBJ2-7, with unresolved D. The CDR3 has 13 amino acids. Trimming left V 1 base short and J 3 bases short, with 7 bases between. Per germline, CDR1 MNHNS and CDR2 SASEGT. For the CDR3, the DNA is TGTGCCAGCAGTGAAGGGGCAAACTACGAGCAGTACTTC. This sequence encodes CASSEGANYEQYF.

The chain is built from TRBV5-1 and TRBJ1-1, with D maybe TRBD1 (6 bases). Deletions cut 2 bases from V and 0 bases from J, with 23 bases between. The CDR3 covers 19 residues. Germline CDR1 reads SGHRS; CDR2 reads YFSETQ. The CDR3 DNA reads TGCGCCAGCAGCTTCCTATACCAGGGGCCCGGGGCCCTGAACACTGAAGCTTTCTTT. Amino acid sequence: CASSFLYQGPGALNTEAFF.

This clone has more than one count but fewer than ten. The chain employs TRBV2 and TRBJ2-5, with TRBD1 matching 10 bases. CDR3 length: 15 amino acids. Germline V gene data show CDR1 as SNHLY and CDR2 as FYNNEI. Trimming cost V 5 bases and J 4 bases; bases outside gene matches: 7. Here the CDR3 DNA reads TGTGCCAGCAGTACGCGGACAGGGGGGGGAGAGACCCAGTACTTC. Translated, it gives CASSTRTGGGETQYF. Supplemented by reference TRBV2 and TRBJ2-5, the full variable domain reads EPEVTQTPSHQVTQMGQEVILRCVPISNHLYFYWYRQILGQKVEFLVSFYNNEISEKSEIFDDQFSVERPDGSNFTLKIRSTKLEDSAMYFCASSTRTGGGETQYFGPGTRLLVL.

This chain joins TRBV6-5 and TRBJ1-2, with D uncertain. Germline lookup yields CDR1 MNHEY and CDR2 SVGAGI. This CDR3 has 13 amino acids. Trimming took 5 bases from V and 6 from J, leaving 13 bases between them. As DNA, the CDR3 is TGTGCCAGCAGTACTCTCAGAGGAGATGGCTACACCTTC. This encodes CASSTLRGDGYTF.

The chain links TRBV7-9 to TRBJ1-2, with D hard to call. Per the germline V gene, CDR1 is SEHNR and CDR2 is FQNEAQ (reference sequence). Trimming pared 5 bases from V and 5 bases from J, leaving 15 bases between. The CDR3 is made up of 14 amino acids. CDR3 in amino acids: CASSPRTDNYGYTF. In DNA form, the CDR3 reads TGTGCCAGCAGCCCGAGGACGGATAATTATGGCTACACCTTC.

This clone was seen a handful of times. V is TRBV18 and J is TRBJ1-5; 9 bases fit TRBD1. Germline V lookup: CDR1 KGHSH, CDR2 LQKENI. The junction had 6 bases not matched to a gene; V was cut back by 5 bases and J by 7 bases. This CDR3 spans 14 amino acids. This CDR3 is CASSEQGAGQPQHF. The CDR3 region has the DNA TGTGCCAGCTCAGAACAGGGGGCCGGACAGCCCCAGCATTTT.

This chain connects TRBV6-5 to TRBJ1-5; tentative D call: TRBD1 (5 bases). Germline CDR1 is MNHEY and CDR2 is SVGAGI. The CDR3 has 15 amino acids. The V and J ends lost 1 base and 5 bases respectively, with 12 bases between them. The DNA of the CDR3 is TGTGCCAGCAGTTACTTGGCAGGGACCGATCAGCCCCAGCATTTT. It translates to CASSYLAGTDQPQHF.

This clone showed up just a few times. J is TRBJ2-2 and V is TRBV6-5; D remains unclear. Germline V lookup: CDR1 MNHEY, CDR2 SVGAGI. CDR3 size: 14 residues. Trimming took off 0 bases at V and 6 bases at J, with 8 bases between the two ends. The CDR3 bases are TGTGCCAGCAGTTACTCGATCGGATCCGGGGAGCTGTTTTTT. Amino acids: CASSYSIGSGELFF.